The clone carrying this TCR beta chain was seen more than once but under ten times. What it binds is unknown. The record originates from a study of cytomegalovirus exposure and HLA in healthy donors. Study-wide points: Reportedly, cytomegalovirus status was diagnosed with high sensitivity and specificity. Rare TCR sequences dominated, though some public TCRs recurred in many donors.

Clones were read by immunoSEQ multiplex PCR, and TCRdb kept only the in-frame ones, dropping some. The profile shows 250,000 to 300,000 clones, 90% of them singletons. With 3 bases clipped from V and 1 base from J, the junction kept 4 bases outside the gene matches. The CDR3 contains 16 residues. The germline gives CDR1 LNHDA, CDR2 SQIVND (reference sequence). The receptor was derived from a woman younger than 30 in good health and CMV-seronegative. The rearrangement links TRBV19 to TRBJ2-2; 8 nucleotides match TRBD2. The material sequenced was PBMCs. DNA of the CDR3: TGTGCCAGTAGTATTGGTCTAGCGGGGAACACCGGGGAGCTGTTTTTT. This encodes CASSIGLAGNTGELFF.